Following are 17 T cell receptor beta chains from one sample sequenced in a study of cytomegalovirus exposure and HLA in healthy donors. Profiled with immunoSEQ multiplex PCR; TCRdb holds only in-frame clones, not every one. Of more than 150,000 clones listed, roughly 82% are singletons. Sequencing used PBMCs. These receptors all come from a man between 18 and 35 years old in good health and CMV-seropositive.

The chain has TRBV10-3 and TRBJ1-1; no clear D gene. With 5 bases removed from V and 4 bases from J, the gap between germline ends came to 14 bases. The CDR3 is made up of 14 amino acids. CDR1 ENHRY and CDR2 SYGVKD come from the germline V gene. CDR3 in DNA: TGTGCCATCAGTTCTCGGACGGGAGGCACTGAAGCTTTCTTT. It yields the protein CAISSRTGGTEAFF.

The genes are TRBV13 and TRBJ1-3, with D possibly TRBD1 on 6 matching bases. Trimming stripped 0 bases from V and 0 bases from J, with 9 bases between. This CDR3 has 16 amino acids. Germline V CDR1 and CDR2: PRHDT, FYEKMQ (reference sequence). The CDR3 DNA follows: TGTGCCAGCAGCTTAGGTCTGGGGGCCTCTGGAAACACCATATATTTT. It specifies CASSLGLGASGNTIYF.

This clone turned up a few times. The chain carries TRBV5-8 and TRBJ1-2, with D possibly being TRBD1 (6 bases). Germline V lookup: CDR1 SGHTS, CDR2 YDEGEE. The CDR3 covers 16 residues. V was trimmed by 4 bases and J by 3 bases, leaving 19 bases between them. For the CDR3, the DNA is TGTGCCAGCAGCCCCATGAGACAGGAGGCGCACTATGGCTACACCTTC. Its translation: CASSPMRQEAHYGYTF.

V is TRBV30 and J is TRBJ2-7; 7 nucleotides align to TRBD1. Germline V gives CDR1 GTSNPN, CDR2 SVGIG (reference sequence). CDR3 length: 12 amino acids. Trimming took 8 bases from V and 2 from J; bases not matched to a gene: 6. DNA for the CDR3: TGTGCCGGAGCACAGGGGACCTACGAGCAGTACTTC. It translates to CAGAQGTYEQYF.

V gene TRBV7-8 combines with J gene TRBJ1-1; 8 nucleotides line up with TRBD1. Germline CDR1 SGHVS, CDR2 FQNEAQ. This CDR3 is built from 15 residues. Losses at the gene ends were 5 bases for V and 7 bases for J; bases not matched to a gene: 12. The CDR3: CASSPLGQGAGEAFF. CDR3 nucleotide sequence: TGTGCCAGCAGCCCCCTGGGGCAGGGGGCTGGTGAAGCTTTCTTT. Supplemented by reference TRBV7-8 and TRBJ1-1, the full variable domain reads GAGVSQSPRYKVAKRGQDVALRCDPISGHVSLFWYQQALGQGPEFLTYFQNEAQLDKSGLPSDRFFAERPEGSVSTLKIQRTQQEDSAVYLCASSPLGQGAGEAFFGQGTRLTVV.

The sample holds one count of this clone. The V call is TRBV19, the J call TRBJ2-7, with 7 bases matching TRBD2. In germline, CDR1 is LNHDA, CDR2 SQIVND (reference sequence). V dropped 7 bases and J dropped 5; count of bases not matched to a gene: 8. This CDR3 has 13 residues. CDR3 nucleotide sequence: TGTGCCAGTACTCCGGGGGGTTGGGACGAGCAGTACTTC. Translated: CASTPGGWDEQYF. Combining the CDR3 with reference TRBV19 and TRBJ2-7 gives the whole variable domain DGGITQSPKYLFRKEGQNVTLSCEQNLNHDAMYWYRQDPGQGLRLIYYSQIVNDFQKGDIAEGYSVSREKKESFPLTVTSAQKNPTAFYLCASTPGGWDEQYFGPGTRLTVT.

V and J are TRBV19 and TRBJ2-2; 9 nucleotides agree with TRBD2. Germline V gene data show CDR1 as LNHDA and CDR2 as SQIVND (reference sequence). V lost 5 bases to trimming and J lost 6 bases; unmatched junction nucleotides: 4. This CDR3 spans 14 amino acids. This CDR3 reads CASSGQRGAGELFF. CDR3 DNA: TGTGCCAGTAGTGGTCAGCGGGGGGCCGGGGAGCTGTTTTTT.

The CDR3 loop reads CASSFGDSANNEQFF. The CDR3 DNA sequence: TGCGCCAGCAGCTTTGGAGACAGTGCGAACAATGAGCAGTTCTTC. The genes are TRBV5-1 and TRBJ2-1; D perhaps matches TRBD1 (5 bases). The CDR3 is 15 amino acids. V shed 2 bases and J shed 5 bases, with 14 bases lying between them. CDR1 and CDR2 from the germline V gene are SGHRS and YFSETQ. The full variable domain, with the rest looked up from reference TRBV5-1 and TRBJ2-1, is KAGVTQTPRYLIKTRGQQVTLSCSPISGHRSVSWYQQTPGQGLQFLFEYFSETQRNKGNFPGRFSGRQFSNSRSEMNVSTLELGDSALYLCASSFGDSANNEQFFGPGTRLTVL.

The rearrangement links TRBV4-2 to TRBJ2-5, with 15 bases identical to TRBD2. Trimming at V came to 0 bases and at J to 4 bases, leaving 3 bases not matched to a gene. The CDR3 covers 17 residues. Germline-derived CDR1 and CDR2 are LGHNA and YNFKEQ. The CDR3 DNA reads as TGTGCCAGCAGCCAAGATCCGGGACTAGCGGGGGGAGAGACCCAGTACTTC. It codes for CASSQDPGLAGGETQYF.

The CDR3 DNA reads as TGCGCCAGCAGCCAAGTGGCAAGTAATGAAAAACTGTTTTTT. It specifies CASSQVASNEKLFF. The chain joins TRBV4-1 to TRBJ1-4; D is unclear. Trimming took 1 base from V and 4 from J, leaving 7 bases between them. The germline V gene has CDR1 MGHRA and CDR2 YSYEKL. The CDR3 totals 14 residues.

The rearrangement links TRBV20-1 to TRBJ1-1; D is unresolved. The CDR3 totals 11 residues. Germline CDR1 DFQATT, CDR2 SNEGSKA (reference sequence). Trimming took off 5 bases at V and 0 bases at J, with 4 bases between the two ends. CDR3 amino acids: CSAELNTEAFF. The CDR3 DNA reads as TGCAGTGCTGAGTTGAACACTGAAGCTTTCTTT.

In its sample, this clone was seen a few times. This chain connects TRBV19 to TRBJ2-2, with D possibly matching TRBD1 (5 bases). Germline assignment: CDR1 LNHDA and CDR2 SQIVND (reference sequence). The ends were cut back, 4 bases at V and 6 bases at J, with 18 bases in the middle. The CDR3 sequence is 16 residues long. The CDR3 loop reads CASSKFEATGSGELFF. For the CDR3, the DNA is TGTGCCAGTAGTAAATTTGAGGCAACAGGTTCCGGGGAGCTGTTTTTT.

This chain links TRBV23-1 with TRBJ1-1; no clear D gene. TRBV23-1 counts as an open reading frame of uncertain function. The germline V and J ends were trimmed by 0 bases and 3 bases, with 8 bases remaining between them. This CDR3 spans 14 amino acids. DNA of the CDR3: TGCGCCAGCAGTCAATCATGCAGGCACACTGAAGCTTTCTTT. It translates to CASSQSCRHTEAFF.

The chain is built from TRBV4-1 and TRBJ2-1; 12 bases match TRBD2. Germline V CDR1 and CDR2: MGHRA, YSYEKL. The length of the CDR3 is 16 residues. V lost 0 bases, J lost 9 bases, and 6 bases stayed unmatched. The CDR3 DNA is TGCGCCAGCAGCCAAGAGGCTAGCGGGAGGGTGGGTGAGCAGTTCTTC. This encodes CASSQEASGRVGEQFF.

This clone was observed a few times. V usage is TRBV27 and J usage is TRBJ1-4, with TRBD1 identical over 7 bases. With V trimmed by 8 bases and J by 7 bases, 7 bases remained unmatched. The CDR3 has 13 residues. The germline V gene has CDR1 MNHEY and CDR2 SMNVEV (reference sequence). The CDR3 coding sequence is TGTGCCAGCCTCGGGACAGCTAGTGAAAAACTGTTTTTT. It codes for CASLGTASEKLFF.

The V and J genes are TRBV6-1 and TRBJ2-2; 9 nucleotides agree with TRBD1. The CDR3 consists of 14 residues. The ends lost 7 bases at V and 8 bases at J; junction bases unmatched: 8. Germline V CDR1 and CDR2: MNHNS, SASEGT. CDR3 in amino acids: CASTLGQGGGELFF. The CDR3 DNA reads TGTGCCAGCACCTTGGGACAGGGAGGAGGGGAGCTGTTTTTT.

The chain has TRBV6-5 and TRBJ1-5; a possible D gene is TRBD1 (6 bases). V lost 6 bases and J lost 1, with 10 bases in between. From germline, CDR1 is MNHEY and CDR2 SVGAGI. This CDR3 is built from 14 residues. CDR3 in amino acids: CASSSDRSNQPQHF. CDR3 DNA: TGTGCCAGCAGCTCCGACAGGAGCAATCAGCCCCAGCATTTT.